The sample holds one count of the clone carrying this T cell receptor beta chain. Its target is unknown. The source of the sample is a study of shared clonotypes between healthy human individuals. For the study at large: Three CD4 naive, three CD4 memory, two CD8 naive and one CD8 memory plate were used per donor. Study results and limitations: Lower generation probabilities were found for non-shared clonotypes than for those shared by all four donors.

Germline V gene data show CDR1 as MNHEY and CDR2 as SVGAGI. V gave up 6 bases and J gave up 2 bases, with 10 bases separating them. This CDR3 is built from 14 residues. When replicate PCRs were run on sorted subsets, they used around 0.2 ug DNA, about 31,000 T cell genomes. Using immunoSEQ multiplex PCR, the repertoire was profiled, and TCRdb retains in-frame clones only, with some absent. The table has 760,000 or so clones, about 96% seen once; the top ten hold about 0.22%. Naive CD8 cells comprised CD45RO-negative, CCR7-positively selected cells, excluding terminally differentiated effector memory CD45RA+ cells.

The source of this sequence is a man aged 25 to 40 in good health. Sequencing used naive CD8+ T cells sorted from blood. The rearrangement joins TRBV6-5 to TRBJ2-2; no clear D. The CDR3 loop is CASRPDGNTGELFF. Here the CDR3 DNA reads TGTGCCAGCAGGCCCGACGGCAACACCGGGGAGCTGTTTTTT.